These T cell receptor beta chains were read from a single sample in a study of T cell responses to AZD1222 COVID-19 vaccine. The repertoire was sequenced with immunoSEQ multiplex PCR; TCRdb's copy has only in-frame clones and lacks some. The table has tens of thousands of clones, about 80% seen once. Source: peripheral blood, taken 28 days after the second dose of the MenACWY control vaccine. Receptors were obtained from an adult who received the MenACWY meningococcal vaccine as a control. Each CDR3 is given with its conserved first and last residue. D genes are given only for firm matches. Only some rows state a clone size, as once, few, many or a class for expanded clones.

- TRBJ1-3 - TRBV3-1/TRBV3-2 TGTGCCAGCTCCCTGGGGGACTCTGGAAACACCATATATTTT CASSLGDSGNTIYF
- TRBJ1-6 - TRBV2 TGTGCCAGCAGTGATTGGGATCTCCGGCTTGATAATTCACCCCTCCACTTT CASSDWDLRLDNSPLHF
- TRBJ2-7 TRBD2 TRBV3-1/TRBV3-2 TGTGCCAGCAGCTCCGGGACTAGCGGGAGGATCTACGAGCAGTACTTC CASSSGTSGRIYEQYF
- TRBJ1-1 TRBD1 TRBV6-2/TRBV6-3 TGTGCCAGCAGTTCCACGACAGGGCCCACTGAAGCTTTCTTT CASSSTTGPTEAFF
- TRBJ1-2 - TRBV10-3 TGTGCCATCAGTGGGACCGCGAACTATGGCTACACCTTC CAISGTANYGYTF
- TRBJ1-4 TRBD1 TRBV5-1 TGCGCCAGCAGCCTTGGGACAGTCAGTTTGGCTAATGAAAAACTGTTTTTT CASSLGTVSLANEKLFF
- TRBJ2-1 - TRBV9 TGTGCCAGCAGCGCCGGAGGGAAGCGGAATGAGCAGTTCTTC CASSAGGKRNEQFF
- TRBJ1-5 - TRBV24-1 TGTGCGACAAAAAGGGGCGTACAGGAGGCTAGCAATCAGCCCCAGCATTTT CATKRGVQEASNQPQHF
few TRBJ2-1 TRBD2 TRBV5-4 TGTGCCAGCAGCTTGAGGTCTCGGGCGGGAGGAGGGGCCAATGAGCAGTTCTTC CASSLRSRAGGGANEQFF
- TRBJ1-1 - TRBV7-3 TGTGCCAGCAGCTTAGGGCCTAGTGATGAAGCTTTCTTT CASSLGPSDEAFF
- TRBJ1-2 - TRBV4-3 TGCGCCAGCAGCCAAGAAAGGTGGGGACAACAAGGCTACACCTTC CASSQERWGQQGYTF
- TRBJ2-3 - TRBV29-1 TGCAGCGTTGAGGCGTCCACAGATACGCAGTATTTT CSVEASTDTQYF
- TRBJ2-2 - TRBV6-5 TGTGCCAGCAGTTACCCATATGCATTATACACCGGGGAGCTGTTTTTT CASSYPYALYTGELFF
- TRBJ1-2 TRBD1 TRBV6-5 TGTGCCAGCAGACGACAGGGGGCGCTTAATTATGGCTACACCTTC CASRRQGALNYGYTF
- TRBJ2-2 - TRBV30 TGTGCCTGGGGGAAACGCTTGGGCGGGGAGCTGTTTTTT CAWGKRLGGELFF
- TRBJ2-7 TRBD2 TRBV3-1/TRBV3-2 TGTGCCAGCAGCCAGATTACTAGCGGTGCCTACGAGCAGTACTTC CASSQITSGAYEQYF
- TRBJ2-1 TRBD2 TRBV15 TGTGCCACCAGCAGAGACAGCGGGAGGGAGGATGAGCAGTTCTTC CATSRDSGREDEQFF
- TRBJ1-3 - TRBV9 TGTGCCAGCAGCGGGGGCAGGGTGTCTGGAAACACCATATATTTT CASSGGRVSGNTIYF